These 16 T cell receptor beta chains came from one sample sequenced in a study of T cell clonality in common variable immunodeficiency. General observations from the study: Reportedly, TCR beta sequences from common variable immunodeficiency showed fewer deletions and N-nucleotide insertions.

No antigen has been identified for these receptors. This table comes from immunoSEQ multiplex PCR, and its TCRdb copy is limited to in-frame clones, with some not included. The sample yields roughly 9,000 clones, without any singletons. Sequencing used peripheral blood mononuclear cells. Receptors were obtained from a human donor with common variable immunodeficiency.

This clone was detected ten times or more. The read halts 3 residues ahead of the CDR3 end, with the missing end drawn from the germline J gene. The chain couples TRBV20-1 to TRBJ2-1; TRBD2 matches at 12 bases. There are 14 residues in the CDR3. The germline V gene encodes CDR1 DFQATT and CDR2 SNEGSKA (reference sequence). V lost 5 bases, J lost 2 bases, and 1 base stayed unmatched. The DNA read from the CDR3 is TGCAGTGCTCCTAGCGGGGGGGCCTACAATGAG. Translation gives CSAPSGGAYNE. The CDR3 as a whole reads CSAPSGGAYNEQFF.

This clone was seen ten or more times. The read comes to an end 3 residues before the CDR3 does, leaving the germline J gene to fill in the end. This rearrangement joins TRBV12-3 or TRBV12-4 to TRBJ2-1, with 7 bases matching TRBD1. V gave up 6 bases and J gave up 0 bases; unmatched junction bases: 8. The CDR3 is made up of 16 amino acids. The CDR3 DNA, read in part, is TGTGCCAGCAGCGGGACAGTCCGAAGCTCCTACAATGAG. This encodes CASSGTVRSSYNE. The whole CDR3 reads CASSGTVRSSYNEQFF.

This clone is medium-sized in the sample. The read ends 3 residues before the CDR3 terminus; that terminus is restored from the germline J gene. The V and J genes are TRBV20-1 and TRBJ2-1; D is unresolved. Germline CDR1 is DFQATT and CDR2 is SNEGSKA (reference sequence). Trimming shortened V by 3 bases and J by 4 bases, and 4 bases separated the two germline ends. The CDR3 spans 11 residues. The sequenced part of the CDR3 DNA is TGCAGTGCTAGTATTTACAATGAG. Amino acids: CSASIYNE. The full CDR3 reads CSASIYNEQFF.

Many counts were recorded for this clone. Read coverage stops 3 residues before the CDR3 terminus; the germline J gene supplies the remainder. This chain links TRBV19 with TRBJ2-6; the D gene is possibly TRBD2 (6 bases). CDR1 is LNHDA, CDR2 SQIVND, per germline (reference sequence). This CDR3 region has 17 residues. Trimming took off 3 bases at V and 4 bases at J, with 16 bases between the two ends. CDR3 sequence reads: CASSIGTAPPGANVLTF. The CDR3 DNA, read in part, is TGTGCCAGTAGTATTGGGACTGCCCCTCCCGGGGCCAACGTC.

By its share, this clone is large. The read terminates 3 residues ahead of where the CDR3 ends, so the germline J gene completes it. V and J are TRBV19 and TRBJ1-4; D perhaps matches TRBD1 (6 bases). Per the germline V gene, CDR1 is LNHDA and CDR2 is SQIVND (reference sequence). V lost 5 bases and J lost 0, with 13 bases in between. The CDR3 is 16 amino acids. The CDR3 region is CASSRPDRSTNEKLFF. The covered CDR3 bases are TGTGCCAGTAGTCGCCCCGACAGGTCAACTAATGAAAAA.

This clone has at least ten counts. CDR3 DNA (partial): TGCGCCAGCAGTGACAGGGGAGCAGATACG. Its protein is CASSDRGADT. In full, the CDR3 is CASSDRGADTQYF. The chain is built from TRBV10-1 and TRBJ2-3; D is perhaps TRBD1 (6 bases). The read halts 3 residues ahead of the CDR3 end, with the missing end drawn from the germline J gene. This CDR3 has 13 residues. V was shortened by 3 bases and J by 4 bases, with 8 bases between the two germline ends. The germline V gene encodes CDR1 WNHNN and CDR2 SYGVQD (reference sequence).

This clone was picked up many times. The read ends 3 residues before the CDR3 terminus; that terminus is restored from the germline J gene. The V and J genes are TRBV7-9 and TRBJ2-5, with D unclear. The CDR3 runs 12 residues. Germline values: CDR1 SEHNR, CDR2 FQNEAQ (reference sequence). V was shortened by 1 base and J by 5 bases, with 5 bases between the two germline ends. CDR3 loop: CASSLVHETQYF. The CDR3 DNA, read in part, is TGTGCCAGCAGCTTAGTTCATGAGACC.

Judged by abundance, this clone is medium-sized. The missing CDR3 end, 3 residues past where the read stops, is filled in from the germline J gene. The chain recombines TRBV9 with TRBJ2-3; D is ambiguous. V lost 1 base and J 6 bases, leaving 12 bases between the germline ends. The length of the CDR3 is 14 residues. Germline values: CDR1 SGDLS, CDR2 YYNGEE. This chain's CDR3 is CASSVSSAGDTQYF. The CDR3 DNA, read in part, is TGTGCCAGCAGCGTAAGCTCGGCCGGGGATACG. The variable domain in full, with the rest retrieved from reference TRBV9 and TRBJ2-3, is DSGVTQTPKHLITATGQRVTLRCSPRSGDLSVYWYQQSLDQGLQFLIQYYNGEERAKGNILERFSAQQFPDLHSELNLSSLELGDSALYFCASSVSSAGDTQYFGPGTRLTVL.

This clone appeared many times. Sequencing ends 3 residues short of the CDR3 end; the germline J gene provides the rest. This rearrangement joins TRBV7-8 to TRBJ2-1; 12 bases agree with TRBD2. CDR3 length equals 16 residues. Unmatched junction bases numbered 3, after V lost 1 base and J lost 5 bases. Germline lookup yields CDR1 SGHVS and CDR2 FQNEAQ. The CDR3 DNA, read in part, is TGTGCCAGCAGCTTAGTTCTAGCGGGAGGGAACAATGAG. This encodes CASSLVLAGGNNE. The full CDR3 protein is CASSLVLAGGNNEQFF.

This clone was observed at least ten times. The read finishes 3 residues shy of the CDR3 end, and the germline J gene is used to complete it. J is TRBJ2-6 and V is TRBV18; D unclear. The CDR3 contains 17 residues. Germline loops: CDR1 KGHSH, CDR2 LQKENI. V lost 6 bases and J 0 bases, leaving 15 bases between the germline ends. The CDR3 DNA, read in part, is TGTGCCAGCTCCCTCCTAGTACAAGGCTCTGGGGCCAACGTC. Protein sequence: CASSLLVQGSGANV. The entire CDR3 reads CASSLLVQGSGANVLTF.

The sample holds many counts of this clone. The CDR3 end falls 3 residues outside the read, so it is completed with the germline J gene. V usage is TRBV9 and J usage is TRBJ2-1; 13 bases fit TRBD2. V shed 4 bases, J shed 0 bases, and the junction held 7 bases outside the gene matches. CDR1 and CDR2 from the germline V gene are SGDLS and YYNGEE. CDR3 length: 18 residues. Partial CDR3 DNA: TGTGCCAGCAGCCTTCGCTGGACTAGCGGGAGCTCCTACAATGAG. This encodes CASSLRWTSGSSYNE. The whole CDR3 protein reads CASSLRWTSGSSYNEQFF.

In this sample, this clone turned up many times. The read ends 3 residues early relative to the CDR3; the germline J gene fills the gap. V gene TRBV19 combines with J gene TRBJ1-3, with D perhaps matching TRBD1 (5 bases). CDR3 length equals 16 residues. V was trimmed by 3 bases and J by 2 bases, leaving 14 bases between them. In germline, CDR1 is LNHDA, CDR2 SQIVND (reference sequence). Partial CDR3 DNA: TGTGCCAGTAGTATCCGCCCCTACAGGACTGGAAACACC. Its protein is CASSIRPYRTGNT. Given in full, the CDR3 is CASSIRPYRTGNTIYF.

This clone was seen repeatedly, ten times or more. The sequenced fragment ends 3 residues before the CDR3 boundary, so the rest is inferred from the germline J gene. The chain carries TRBV10-2 and TRBJ1-2, with TRBD1 as a possible D gene (6 bases). Germline assignment: CDR1 WSHSY and CDR2 SAAADI. Deletions cut 3 bases from V and 6 bases from J, with 11 bases between. The CDR3 runs 13 residues. This CDR3 is CASSDRGSNGYTF. Incomplete CDR3 DNA: TGCGCCAGCAGTGATAGGGGGAGTAATGGC.

This clone was counted at least ten times. The read comes to an end 3 residues before the CDR3 does, leaving the germline J gene to fill in the end. The rearrangement links TRBV30 to TRBJ1-4, with no clear D. V was pared by 7 bases and J by 8 bases, with 11 bases between. The CDR3 is 11 amino acids. Germline V gene data show CDR1 as GTSNPN and CDR2 as SVGIG (reference sequence). The covered CDR3 bases are TGTGCCTCCAAGCAGGAAGAAAAA. It encodes CASKQEEK. The full CDR3 reads CASKQEEKLFF. Using reference TRBV30 and TRBJ1-4 for the parts outside the CDR3, the full variable domain is SQTIHQWPATLVQPVGSPLSLECTVEGTSNPNLYWYRQAAGRGLQLLFYSVGIGQISSEVPQNLSASRPQDRQFILSSKKLLLSDSGFYLCASKQEEKLFFGSGTQLSVL.

This clone was seen at least ten times. The CDR3 goes on 3 residues after the read ends, and that part is filled in from the germline J gene. V gene TRBV19 combines with J gene TRBJ1-1; 9 bases are shared with TRBD1. Trimming cost V 7 bases and J 4 bases; bases outside gene matches: 10. From germline, CDR1 is LNHDA and CDR2 SQIVND (reference sequence). The CDR3 runs 15 residues. CDR3 bases read: TGTGCCAGTAATCCGGGACAGGGCTTATTCACTGAA. Translated, it gives CASNPGQGLFTE. Given in full, the CDR3 is CASNPGQGLFTEAFF.

This clone came up many times. The CDR3 end falls 3 residues outside the read, so it is completed with the germline J gene. The V call is TRBV5-1, the J call TRBJ2-2; 8 bases match TRBD2. The CDR3 runs 15 residues. V dropped 3 bases and J dropped 7; count of bases not matched to a gene: 8. From germline, CDR1 is SGHRS and CDR2 YFSETQ. The part of the CDR3 DNA that was read is TGCGCCAGCAGCTCCCCGACTAGCGCAGGCGGGGAG. Amino acids: CASSSPTSAGGE. The CDR3 as a whole reads CASSSPTSAGGELFF.